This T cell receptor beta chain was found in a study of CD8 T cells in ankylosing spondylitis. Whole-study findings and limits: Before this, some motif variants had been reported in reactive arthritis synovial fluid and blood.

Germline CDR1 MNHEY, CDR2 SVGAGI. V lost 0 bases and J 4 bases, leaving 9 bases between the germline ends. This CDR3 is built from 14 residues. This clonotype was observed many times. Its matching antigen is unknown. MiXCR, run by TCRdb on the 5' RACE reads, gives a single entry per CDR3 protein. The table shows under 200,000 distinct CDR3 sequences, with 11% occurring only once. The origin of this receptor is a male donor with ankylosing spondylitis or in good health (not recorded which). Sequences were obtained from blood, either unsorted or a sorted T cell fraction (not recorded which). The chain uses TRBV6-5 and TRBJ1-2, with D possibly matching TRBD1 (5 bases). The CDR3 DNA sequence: TGTGCCAGCAGTTACTCGGGACCGGCCTATGGCTACACCTTC. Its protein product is CASSYSGPAYGYTF.